What follows describes a single T cell receptor (beta chain). The antigen remains unidentified. Assay: immunoSEQ multiplex PCR; the TCRdb copy retains only in-frame clones and omits some. The table lists about a million clones, 65% to 75% of them singletons. Germline CDR1 GTSNPN, CDR2 SVGIG (reference sequence). Deletions cut 5 bases from V and 0 bases from J, with 11 bases between. This CDR3 contains 15 residues. These data come from a study of shared clonotypes between healthy human individuals. Study-wide points: Clonotype sharing among donors likely depends on sequencing depth.

The chain recombines TRBV30 with TRBJ2-6; D is ambiguous. The sample consisted of memory CD4+ T cells sorted from blood. Subset noted: CD45RA-negative fraction. The receptor comes from a man between 18 and 29 years old in good health. DNA of the CDR3: TGTGCCTGGGGGTCAGGTTTCTCTGGGGCCAACGTCCTGACTTTC. Protein sequence: CAWGSGFSGANVLTF.